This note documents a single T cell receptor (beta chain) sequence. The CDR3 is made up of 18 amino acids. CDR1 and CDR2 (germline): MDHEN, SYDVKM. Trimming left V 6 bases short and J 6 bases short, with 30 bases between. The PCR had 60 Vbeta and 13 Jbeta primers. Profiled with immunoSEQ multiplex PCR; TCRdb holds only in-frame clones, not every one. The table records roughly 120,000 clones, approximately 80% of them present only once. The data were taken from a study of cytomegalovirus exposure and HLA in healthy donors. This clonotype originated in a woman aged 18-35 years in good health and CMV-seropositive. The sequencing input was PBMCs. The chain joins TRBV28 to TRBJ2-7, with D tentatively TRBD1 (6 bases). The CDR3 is CASSPRRKGTRLGLEQYF. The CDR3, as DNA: TGTGCCAGCAGCCCCAGGCGAAAAGGGACACGACTCGGGCTCGAGCAGTACTTC. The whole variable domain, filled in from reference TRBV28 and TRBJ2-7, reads DVKVTQSSRYLVKRTGEKVFLECVQDMDHENMFWYRQDPGLGLRLIYFSYDVKMKEKGDIPEGYSVSREKKERFSLILESASTNQTSMYLCASSPRRKGTRLGLEQYFGPGTRLTVT.